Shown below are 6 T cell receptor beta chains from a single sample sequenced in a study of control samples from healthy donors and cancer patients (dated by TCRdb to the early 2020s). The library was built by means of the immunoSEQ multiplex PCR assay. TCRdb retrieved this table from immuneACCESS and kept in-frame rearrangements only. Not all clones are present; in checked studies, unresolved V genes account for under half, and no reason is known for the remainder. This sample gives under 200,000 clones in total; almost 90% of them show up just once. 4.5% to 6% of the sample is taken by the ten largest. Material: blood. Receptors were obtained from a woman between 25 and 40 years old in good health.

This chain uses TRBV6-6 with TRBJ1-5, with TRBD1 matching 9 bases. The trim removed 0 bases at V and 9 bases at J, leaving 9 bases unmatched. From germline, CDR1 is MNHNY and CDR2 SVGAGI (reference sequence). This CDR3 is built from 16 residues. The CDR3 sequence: CASSYSLQGASRPQHF. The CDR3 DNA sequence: TGTGCCAGCAGTTACTCCCTACAGGGGGCGAGTCGGCCCCAGCATTTT.

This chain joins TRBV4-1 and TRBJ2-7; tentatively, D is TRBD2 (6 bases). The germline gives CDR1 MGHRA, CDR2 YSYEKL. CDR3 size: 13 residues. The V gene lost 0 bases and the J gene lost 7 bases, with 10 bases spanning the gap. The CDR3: CASSQDGGVEQYV. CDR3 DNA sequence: TGCGCCAGCAGCCAAGATGGAGGGGTGGAGCAGTACGTC.

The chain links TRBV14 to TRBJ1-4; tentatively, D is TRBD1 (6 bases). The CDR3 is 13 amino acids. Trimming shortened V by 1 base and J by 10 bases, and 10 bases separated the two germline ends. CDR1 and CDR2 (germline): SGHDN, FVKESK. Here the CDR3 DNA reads TGTGCCAGCAGCCAAGTCGGGGGCGCAAAACTGTTTTTT. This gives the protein CASSQVGGAKLFF.

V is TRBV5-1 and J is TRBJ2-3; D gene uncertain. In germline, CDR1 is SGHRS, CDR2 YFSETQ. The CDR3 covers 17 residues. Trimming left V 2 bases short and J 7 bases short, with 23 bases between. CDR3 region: CASSLSSQRWKGNTQYF. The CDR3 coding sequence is TGCGCCAGCAGCTTATCATCGCAACGCTGGAAAGGTAATACGCAGTATTTT.

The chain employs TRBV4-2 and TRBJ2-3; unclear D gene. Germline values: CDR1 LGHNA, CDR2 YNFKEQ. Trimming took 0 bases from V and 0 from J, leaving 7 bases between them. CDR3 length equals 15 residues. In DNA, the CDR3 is TGTGCCAGCAGCCAAGATCCCGGCAGCACAGATACGCAGTATTTT. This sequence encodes CASSQDPGSTDTQYF.

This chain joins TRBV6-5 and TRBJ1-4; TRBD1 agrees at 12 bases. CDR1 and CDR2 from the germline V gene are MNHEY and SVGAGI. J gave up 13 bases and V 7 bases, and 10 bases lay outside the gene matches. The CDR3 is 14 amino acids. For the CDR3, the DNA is TGTGCCAGCACCACCGGGACAGGGGGCGTCGGACTGTTTTTT. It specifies CASTTGTGGVGLFF.